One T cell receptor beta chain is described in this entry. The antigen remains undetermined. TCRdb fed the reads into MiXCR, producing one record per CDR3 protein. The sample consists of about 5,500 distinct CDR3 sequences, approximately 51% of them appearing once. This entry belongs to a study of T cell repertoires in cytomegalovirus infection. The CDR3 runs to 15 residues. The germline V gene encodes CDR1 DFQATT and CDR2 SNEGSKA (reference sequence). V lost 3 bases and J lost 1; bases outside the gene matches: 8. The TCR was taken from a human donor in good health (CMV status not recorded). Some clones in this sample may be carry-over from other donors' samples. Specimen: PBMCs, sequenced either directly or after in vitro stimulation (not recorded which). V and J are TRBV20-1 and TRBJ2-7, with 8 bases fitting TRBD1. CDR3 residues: CSASMGQVLSYEQYF. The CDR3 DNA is TGCAGTGCTAGTATGGGACAGGTCCTTTCCTACGAGCAGTACTTC.